The rows below give T cell receptor beta chains drawn from one sample of a study of T cells in localized non-small cell lung cancer. Sequencing was performed with immunoSEQ multiplex PCR; in TCRdb, only in-frame clones are kept and a portion is missing. The sample records around 30,000 clones, approximately 80% being singletons. The material was peripheral blood, obtained before any cancer treatment. Receptors were obtained from a male donor older than 55 with stage II squamous cell lung carcinoma. Both conserved end residues are part of each CDR3. A D gene is named only where the DNA matches it firmly. The size field is filled for only some rows; it gives once, few, many or a size class.

v_gene: TRBV30; j_gene: TRBJ2-1; abundance: NA; d_gene: NA; CDR3nt: TGTGCCTCCTCCCGGGGTGGGGGCTCCAATGAGCAGTTCTTC; CDR3aa: CASSRGGGSNEQFF
v_gene: TRBV27; j_gene: TRBJ1-3; abundance: NA; d_gene: NA; CDR3nt: TGTGCCAGCAGTCCCATCGGGGGATTAGGAAACACCATATATTTT; CDR3aa: CASSPIGGLGNTIYF
v_gene: TRBV7-2; j_gene: TRBJ2-1; abundance: NA; d_gene: TRBD1; CDR3nt: TGTGCCAGCAGCGGATGGACAGGGCACGACAATGAGCAGTTCTTC; CDR3aa: CASSGWTGHDNEQFF
v_gene: TRBV29-1; j_gene: TRBJ2-7; abundance: NA; d_gene: NA; CDR3nt: TGCAGCGCCGGACACCCGGAAGGTGAGCAGTACTTC; CDR3aa: CSAGHPEGEQYF
v_gene: TRBV29-1; j_gene: TRBJ2-1; abundance: NA; d_gene: TRBD1; CDR3nt: TGCAGCGTTGAAGACTCGGGGACAGGGGTCTACAATGAGCAGTTCTTC; CDR3aa: CSVEDSGTGVYNEQFF
v_gene: TRBV9; j_gene: TRBJ2-5; abundance: NA; d_gene: TRBD1; CDR3nt: TGTGCCAGCAGCCCAAGGACAGGGGGCAACCAAGAGACCCAGTACTTC; CDR3aa: CASSPRTGGNQETQYF
v_gene: TRBV11-2; j_gene: TRBJ2-2; abundance: NA; d_gene: TRBD1; CDR3nt: TGTGCCAGCACCAGAGGGGGCGGAGGCAACACCGGGGAGCTGTTTTTT; CDR3aa: CASTRGGGGNTGELFF
v_gene: TRBV5-7; j_gene: TRBJ1-1; abundance: NA; d_gene: TRBD1; CDR3nt: TGTGCCAGCAGCCAGGGGACAGGGGTGAACACTGAAGCTTTCTTT; CDR3aa: CASSQGTGVNTEAFF
v_gene: TRBV5-8; j_gene: TRBJ1-2; abundance: NA; d_gene: NA; CDR3nt: TGTGCCAGCACCCCCCGGGGCAGTATCTATGGCTACACCTTC; CDR3aa: CASTPRGSIYGYTF
v_gene: TRBV7-2; j_gene: TRBJ2-7; abundance: few; d_gene: TRBD1; CDR3nt: TGTGCCAGCAGCTTAAGGACAGGGGCCGCCTACGAGCAGTACTTC; CDR3aa: CASSLRTGAAYEQYF
v_gene: TRBV5-1; j_gene: TRBJ2-2; abundance: NA; d_gene: NA; CDR3nt: TGCGCCAGCAGAGTCAGGGAGGTGACCGGGGAGCTGTTTTTT; CDR3aa: CASRVREVTGELFF
v_gene: TRBV27; j_gene: TRBJ1-1; abundance: NA; d_gene: NA; CDR3nt: TGTGCCAGCAGTTTCCGGACCGAGGGGGGTGAAGCTTTCTTT; CDR3aa: CASSFRTEGGEAFF
v_gene: TRBV5-4; j_gene: TRBJ2-7; abundance: NA; d_gene: NA; CDR3nt: TGTGCCAGCAGCTTTCAGGGTCCTAACGAGCAGTACTTC; CDR3aa: CASSFQGPNEQYF
v_gene: TRBV6-5; j_gene: TRBJ1-1; abundance: NA; d_gene: NA; CDR3nt: TGTGCCAGCAGTTACTCCGGGCTTGCTTTCTTT; CDR3aa: CASSYSGLAFF
v_gene: TRBV18; j_gene: TRBJ1-5; abundance: once; d_gene: NA; CDR3nt: TGTGCCAGCTCGTCCTTGCCCGGGAGTAATCAGCCCCAGCATTTT; CDR3aa: CASSSLPGSNQPQHF
v_gene: TRBV30; j_gene: TRBJ1-5; abundance: NA; d_gene: TRBD1; CDR3nt: TGTGCCTGGGGACAGGGGAATCAGCCCCAGCATTTT; CDR3aa: CAWGQGNQPQHF
v_gene: TRBV30; j_gene: TRBJ1-3; abundance: NA; d_gene: NA; CDR3nt: TGTGCCTGGTCGACAGTCTCTGGAAACACCATATATTTT; CDR3aa: CAWSTVSGNTIYF
v_gene: TRBV5-4; j_gene: TRBJ2-3; abundance: once; d_gene: TRBD1; CDR3nt: TGTGCCAGCAGCCCCAGACAGGGGGGGCGCCGCACAGATACGCAGTATTTT; CDR3aa: CASSPRQGGRRTDTQYF
v_gene: TRBV7-2; j_gene: TRBJ1-2; abundance: few; d_gene: TRBD1; CDR3nt: TGTGCCAGCAGCTCCGGGACAGGGTTGAACTATGGCTACACCTTC; CDR3aa: CASSSGTGLNYGYTF
v_gene: TRBV11-3; j_gene: TRBJ1-1; abundance: NA; d_gene: TRBD1; CDR3nt: TGTGCCAGCAGCTCGGGGACAGCCAGTTCAGCTTTCTTT; CDR3aa: CASSSGTASSAFF
v_gene: TRBV2; j_gene: TRBJ2-7; abundance: once; d_gene: TRBD1; CDR3nt: TGTGCCAGCAGATACGGACAGGACACCTACGAGCAGTACTTC; CDR3aa: CASRYGQDTYEQYF
v_gene: TRBV7-2; j_gene: TRBJ1-1; abundance: few; d_gene: NA; CDR3nt: TGTGCCAGCAGCCCCCTAGTCACGAACACTGAAGCTTTCTTT; CDR3aa: CASSPLVTNTEAFF
v_gene: TRBV4-2; j_gene: TRBJ2-2; abundance: once; d_gene: NA; CDR3nt: TGTGCCAGCAGCCCCGGACAGAACACCGGGGAGCTGTTTTTT; CDR3aa: CASSPGQNTGELFF
v_gene: TRBV6-5; j_gene: TRBJ1-1; abundance: NA; d_gene: TRBD1; CDR3nt: TGTGCCAGCAGGGCGGGACAGCCTCTTGAAGCTTTCTTT; CDR3aa: CASRAGQPLEAFF
v_gene: TRBV5-6; j_gene: TRBJ1-1; abundance: NA; d_gene: NA; CDR3nt: TGTGCCAGCAGCCCCGTGGGGGGGGGATACACTGAAGCTTTCTTT; CDR3aa: CASSPVGGGYTEAFF
v_gene: TRBV7-9; j_gene: TRBJ2-2; abundance: NA; d_gene: NA; CDR3nt: TGTGCCAGCAGCTTAGCCTCCGGGCAACCTGAGAGTGGCGGGGAGCTGTTTTTT; CDR3aa: CASSLASGQPESGGELFF